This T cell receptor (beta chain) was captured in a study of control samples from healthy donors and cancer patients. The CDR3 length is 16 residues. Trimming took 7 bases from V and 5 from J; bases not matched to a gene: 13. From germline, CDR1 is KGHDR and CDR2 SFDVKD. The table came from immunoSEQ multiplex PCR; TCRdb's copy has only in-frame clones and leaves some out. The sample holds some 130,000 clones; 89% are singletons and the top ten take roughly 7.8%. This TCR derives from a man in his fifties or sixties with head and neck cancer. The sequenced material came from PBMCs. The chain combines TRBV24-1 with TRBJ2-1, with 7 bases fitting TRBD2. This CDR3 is CATSPLTAGIHNEQFF. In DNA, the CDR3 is TGTGCCACCAGCCCTCTCACAGCGGGAATCCACAATGAGCAGTTCTTC.